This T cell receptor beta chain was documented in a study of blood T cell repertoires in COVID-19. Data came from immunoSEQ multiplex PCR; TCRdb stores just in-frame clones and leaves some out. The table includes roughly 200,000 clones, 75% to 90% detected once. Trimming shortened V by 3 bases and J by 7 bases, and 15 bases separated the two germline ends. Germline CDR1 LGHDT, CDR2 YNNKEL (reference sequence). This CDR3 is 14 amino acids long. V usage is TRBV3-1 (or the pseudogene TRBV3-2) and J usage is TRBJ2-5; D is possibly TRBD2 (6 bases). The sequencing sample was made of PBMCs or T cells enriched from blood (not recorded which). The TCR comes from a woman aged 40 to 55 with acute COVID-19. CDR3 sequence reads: CASSQDSGGGTQYF. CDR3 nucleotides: TGTGCCAGCAGCCAGGATAGCGGTGGGGGGACCCAGTACTTC.